This entry lists 3 T cell receptor beta chains sequenced from one sample in a study of OX40 agonist ivuxolimab in advanced cancers. Libraries were prepared by immunoSEQ multiplex PCR; TCRdb keeps only in-frame clonotypes and omits some of them. The sample holds about 38,000 clones; approximately 86% are singletons and the top ten take 35% to 40%. This material consisted of CD4+ or CD8+ T cells sorted from blood, taken in a trial of the OX40 agonist ivuxolimab. Every receptor here comes from an adult with an advanced solid tumor such as melanoma, head and neck, liver or kidney cancer.

The chain employs TRBV5-4 and TRBJ2-1; D ambiguous. Trimming stripped 0 bases from V and 5 bases from J, with 12 bases between. The CDR3 consists of 15 residues. CDR1 and CDR2 from the germline V gene are SGHNT and YYREEE (reference sequence). The CDR3 loop is CASSLDPTSNNEQFF. CDR3 in DNA: TGTGCCAGCAGCTTGGACCCGACATCCAACAATGAGCAGTTCTTC.

This chain's CDR3 is CASSQEWAGGYEQYF. CDR3 sequence (DNA): TGCGCCAGCAGCCAAGAGTGGGCGGGGGGCTACGAGCAGTACTTC. The chain joins TRBV4-1 to TRBJ2-7; 8 bases line up with TRBD2. V lost 0 bases and J lost 3; bases outside the gene matches: 4. This CDR3 has 15 amino acids. Germline V CDR1 and CDR2: MGHRA, YSYEKL.

This rearrangement joins TRBV10-3 to TRBJ1-2; no definite D call. Trimming shortened V by 4 bases and J by 5 bases, and 11 bases separated the two germline ends. CDR1 ENHRY and CDR2 SYGVKD come from the germline V gene. The CDR3 is 13 amino acids. CDR3 in DNA: TGTGCCATCAGTGTGGCGGAGTTTTATGGCTACACCTTC. It translates to CAISVAEFYGYTF.